This TCR beta chain appears in the sequencing data of a study of OX40 agonist ivuxolimab in advanced cancers. Generated by immunoSEQ multiplex PCR, the TCRdb table keeps only in-frame clones and is missing some. The sample has tens of thousands of clones, approximately 85% seen once. V was trimmed by 10 bases and J by 6 bases, leaving 9 bases between them. The germline CDR1 and CDR2 sequences are MDHEN and SYDVKM. The CDR3 covers 10 residues. The sequence derives from an adult with an advanced solid tumor such as melanoma, head and neck, liver or kidney cancer. The chain uses TRBV28 and TRBJ1-1; D gene ambiguous. The sequences come from CD4+ or CD8+ T cells sorted from blood, collected in a trial of the OX40 agonist ivuxolimab. In nucleotides, the CDR3 is TGTGCCATCGGGAGGCCTGAAGCTTTCTTT. It translates to CAIGRPEAFF.